The clone carrying this TCR beta chain was seen just once. As yet, its antigen is unknown. The ends lost 5 bases at V and 5 bases at J; junction bases unmatched: 11. Germline CDR1 and CDR2: MNHEY and SMNVEV (reference sequence). The CDR3 extends over 15 amino acids. This entry comes from a study of T cell responses to AZD1222 COVID-19 vaccine. General study results and limits: Spike was spanned by vaccine-associated CD4 TCRs, which were dominant at 160-218 and 743-854. Spike-specific TCR breadth rose after two AZD1222 doses, and depth rose as well. It should be noted that donors were predominantly white British and more often female, and clonal diversity was possibly underestimated.

Only in-frame clones appear in the TCRdb table, and some are missing; sequencing was by immunoSEQ multiplex PCR. Here the sample spans roughly 200,000 clones, approximately 90% being singletons. Pooling of second doses given at about 4 or about 12 weeks was done. Sequenced here: peripheral blood, sampled 28 days after the second AZD1222 dose. The chain carries TRBV27 and TRBJ2-7; TRBD1 matches at 8 bases. This receptor was identified in an adult who received the AZD1222 COVID-19 vaccine. The CDR3 bases are TGTGCCAGCAGTCCCAACCGGCAGGGGGCCGACGAGCAGTACTTC. Translated: CASSPNRQGADEQYF.